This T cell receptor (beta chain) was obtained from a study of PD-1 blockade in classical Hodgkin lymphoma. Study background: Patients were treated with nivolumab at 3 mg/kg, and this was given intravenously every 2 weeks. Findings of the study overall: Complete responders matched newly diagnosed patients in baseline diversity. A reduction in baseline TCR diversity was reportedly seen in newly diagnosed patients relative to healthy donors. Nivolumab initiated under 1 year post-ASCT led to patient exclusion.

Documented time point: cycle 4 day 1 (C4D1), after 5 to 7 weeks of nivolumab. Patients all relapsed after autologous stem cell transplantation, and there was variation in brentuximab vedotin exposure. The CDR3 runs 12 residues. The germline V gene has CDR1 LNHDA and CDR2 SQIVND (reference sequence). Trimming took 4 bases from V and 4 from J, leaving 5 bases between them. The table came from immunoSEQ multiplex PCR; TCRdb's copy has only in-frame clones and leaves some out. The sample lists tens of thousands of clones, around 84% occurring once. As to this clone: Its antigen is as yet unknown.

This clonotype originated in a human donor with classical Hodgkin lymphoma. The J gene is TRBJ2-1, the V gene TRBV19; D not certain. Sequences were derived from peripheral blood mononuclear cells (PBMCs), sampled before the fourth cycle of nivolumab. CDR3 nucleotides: TGTGCCAGTAGTAACCTATACAATGAGCAGTTCTTC. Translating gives CASSNLYNEQFF.